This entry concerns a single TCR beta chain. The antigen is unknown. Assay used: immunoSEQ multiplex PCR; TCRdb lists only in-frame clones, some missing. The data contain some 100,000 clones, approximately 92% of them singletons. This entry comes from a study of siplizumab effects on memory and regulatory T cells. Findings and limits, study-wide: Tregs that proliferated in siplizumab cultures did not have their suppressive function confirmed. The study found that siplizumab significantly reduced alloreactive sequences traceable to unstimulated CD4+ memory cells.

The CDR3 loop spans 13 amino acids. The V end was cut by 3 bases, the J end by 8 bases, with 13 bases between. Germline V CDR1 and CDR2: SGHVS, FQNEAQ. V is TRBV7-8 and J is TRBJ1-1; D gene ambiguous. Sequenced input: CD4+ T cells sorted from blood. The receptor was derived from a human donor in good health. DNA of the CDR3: TGTGCCAGCAGCTTTCTCGGCAGACCAGAAGCTTTCTTT. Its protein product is CASSFLGRPEAFF.